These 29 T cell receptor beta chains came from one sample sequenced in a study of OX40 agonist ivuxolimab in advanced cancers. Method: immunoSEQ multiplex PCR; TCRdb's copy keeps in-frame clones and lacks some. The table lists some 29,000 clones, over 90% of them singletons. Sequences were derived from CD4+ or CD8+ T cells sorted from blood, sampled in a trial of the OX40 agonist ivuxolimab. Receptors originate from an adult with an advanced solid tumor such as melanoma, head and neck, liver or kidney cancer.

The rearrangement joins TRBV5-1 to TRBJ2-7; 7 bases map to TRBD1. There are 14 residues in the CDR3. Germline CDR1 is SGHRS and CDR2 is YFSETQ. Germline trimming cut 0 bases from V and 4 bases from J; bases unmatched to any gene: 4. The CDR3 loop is CASSLGETGYEQYF. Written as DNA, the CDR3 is TGCGCCAGCAGCTTGGGGGAGACAGGGTACGAGCAGTACTTC.

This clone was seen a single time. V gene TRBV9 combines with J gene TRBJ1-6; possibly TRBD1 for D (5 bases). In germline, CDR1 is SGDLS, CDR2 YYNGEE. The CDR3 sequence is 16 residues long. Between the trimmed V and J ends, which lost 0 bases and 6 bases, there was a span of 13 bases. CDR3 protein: CASSVDGGAGNSPLHF. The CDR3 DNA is TGTGCCAGCAGCGTAGACGGAGGGGCAGGTAATTCACCCCTCCACTTT.

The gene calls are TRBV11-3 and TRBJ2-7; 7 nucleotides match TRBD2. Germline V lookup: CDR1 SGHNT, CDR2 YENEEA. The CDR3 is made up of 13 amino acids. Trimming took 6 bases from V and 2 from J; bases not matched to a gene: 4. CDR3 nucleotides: TGTGCCAGCAGTCGGGACTATCCCTACGAGCAGTACTTC. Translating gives CASSRDYPYEQYF.

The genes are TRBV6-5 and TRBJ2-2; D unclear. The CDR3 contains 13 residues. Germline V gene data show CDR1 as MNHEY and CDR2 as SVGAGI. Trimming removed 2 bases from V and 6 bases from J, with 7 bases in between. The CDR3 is CASSYRVAGELFF. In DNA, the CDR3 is TGTGCCAGCAGTTACCGTGTTGCCGGGGAGCTGTTTTTT.

CDR3 protein: CASSPGILPTNEQYF. The CDR3 DNA sequence: TGCGCCAGCAGCCCGGGCATACTTCCCACCAACGAGCAGTACTTC. The chain employs TRBV4-1 and TRBJ2-7; D uncertain. Germline assignment: CDR1 MGHRA and CDR2 YSYEKL. Trimming took 4 bases from V and 5 from J, leaving 18 bases between them. The CDR3 runs to 15 residues.

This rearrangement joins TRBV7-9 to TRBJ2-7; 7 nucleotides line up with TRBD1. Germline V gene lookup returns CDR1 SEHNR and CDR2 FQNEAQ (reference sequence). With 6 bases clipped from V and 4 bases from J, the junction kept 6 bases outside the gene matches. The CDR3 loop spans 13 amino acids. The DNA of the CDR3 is TGTGCCAGCAGTCAGACAGGGCGGTACGAGCAGTACTTC. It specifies CASSQTGRYEQYF.

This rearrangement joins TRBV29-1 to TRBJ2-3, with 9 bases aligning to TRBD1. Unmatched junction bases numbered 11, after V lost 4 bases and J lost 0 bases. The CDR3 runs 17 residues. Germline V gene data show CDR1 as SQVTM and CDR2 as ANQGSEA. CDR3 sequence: CSVVWVIGTGSTDTQYF. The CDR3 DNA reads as TGCAGCGTTGTGTGGGTAATCGGGACAGGGAGCACAGATACGCAGTATTTT.

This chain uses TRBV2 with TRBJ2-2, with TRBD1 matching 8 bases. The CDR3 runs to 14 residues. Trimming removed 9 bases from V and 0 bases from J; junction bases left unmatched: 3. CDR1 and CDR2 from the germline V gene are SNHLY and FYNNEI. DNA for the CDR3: TGTGCCAGGCAGGGGGCCACGAACACCGGGGAGCTGTTTTTT. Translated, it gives CARQGATNTGELFF.

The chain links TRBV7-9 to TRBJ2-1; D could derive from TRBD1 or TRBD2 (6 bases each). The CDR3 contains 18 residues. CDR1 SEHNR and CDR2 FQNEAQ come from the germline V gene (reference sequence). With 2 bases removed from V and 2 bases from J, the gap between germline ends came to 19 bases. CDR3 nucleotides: TGTGCCAGCAGCTTAAATCGGATGATGGGGGGCCCCTACAATGAGCAGTTCTTC. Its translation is CASSLNRMMGGPYNEQFF.

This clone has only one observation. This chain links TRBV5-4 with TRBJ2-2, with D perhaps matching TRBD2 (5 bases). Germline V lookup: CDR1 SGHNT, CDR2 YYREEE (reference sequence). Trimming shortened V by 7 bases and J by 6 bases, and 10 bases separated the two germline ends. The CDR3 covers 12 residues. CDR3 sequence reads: CASRDEAGELFF. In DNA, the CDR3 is TGTGCCAGCCGGGATGAGGCCGGGGAGCTGTTTTTT.

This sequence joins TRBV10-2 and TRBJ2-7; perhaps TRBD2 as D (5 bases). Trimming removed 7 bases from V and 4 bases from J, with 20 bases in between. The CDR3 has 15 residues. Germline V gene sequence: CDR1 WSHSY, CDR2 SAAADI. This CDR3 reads CASTSRRRDPYEQYF. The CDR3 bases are TGCGCCAGCACTAGCCGCCGCCGGGATCCGTACGAGCAGTACTTC.

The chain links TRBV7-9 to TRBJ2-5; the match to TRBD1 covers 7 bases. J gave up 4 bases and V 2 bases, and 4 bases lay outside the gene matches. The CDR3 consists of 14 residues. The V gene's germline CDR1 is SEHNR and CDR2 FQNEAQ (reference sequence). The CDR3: CASSLPRQGETQYF. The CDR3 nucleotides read TGTGCCAGCAGCTTACCTCGACAGGGAGAGACCCAGTACTTC.

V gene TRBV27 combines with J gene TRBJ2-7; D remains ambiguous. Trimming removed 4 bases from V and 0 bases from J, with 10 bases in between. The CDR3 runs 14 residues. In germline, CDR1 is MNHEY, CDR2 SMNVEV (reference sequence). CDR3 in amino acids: CASSYSSNSYEQYF. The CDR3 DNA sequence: TGTGCCAGCAGTTATTCGTCGAACTCCTACGAGCAGTACTTC.

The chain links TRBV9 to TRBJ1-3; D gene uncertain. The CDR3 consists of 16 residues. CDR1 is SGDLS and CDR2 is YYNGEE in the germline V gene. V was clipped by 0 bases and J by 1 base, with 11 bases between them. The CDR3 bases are TGTGCCAGCAGCGTAGAGGTACTCCAGTCTGGAAACACCATATATTTT. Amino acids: CASSVEVLQSGNTIYF.

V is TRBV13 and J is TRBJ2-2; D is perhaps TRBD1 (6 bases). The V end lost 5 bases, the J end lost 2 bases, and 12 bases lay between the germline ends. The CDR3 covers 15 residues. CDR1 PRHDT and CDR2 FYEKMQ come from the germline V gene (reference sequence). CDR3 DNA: TGTGCCAGCAGCCCGGGACAACTAAACACCGGGGAGCTGTTTTTT. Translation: CASSPGQLNTGELFF.

The CDR3 reads CASSGLAGGQAKNIQYF. The CDR3 nucleotides are TGTGCCAGCAGTGGGCTAGCGGGAGGTCAGGCCAAAAACATTCAGTACTTC. This chain connects TRBV2 to TRBJ2-4, with 11 bases lining up with TRBD2. V shed 4 bases, J shed 1 base, and the junction held 6 bases outside the gene matches. CDR1 is SNHLY, CDR2 FYNNEI, per germline. The CDR3 contains 17 residues.

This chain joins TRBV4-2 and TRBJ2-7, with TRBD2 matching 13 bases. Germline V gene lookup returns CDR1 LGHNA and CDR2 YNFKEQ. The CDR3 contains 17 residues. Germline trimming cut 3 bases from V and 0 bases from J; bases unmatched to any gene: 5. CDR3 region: CASSHPRTSGSSYEQYF. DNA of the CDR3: TGTGCCAGCAGCCATCCAAGGACTAGCGGGAGCTCCTACGAGCAGTACTTC.

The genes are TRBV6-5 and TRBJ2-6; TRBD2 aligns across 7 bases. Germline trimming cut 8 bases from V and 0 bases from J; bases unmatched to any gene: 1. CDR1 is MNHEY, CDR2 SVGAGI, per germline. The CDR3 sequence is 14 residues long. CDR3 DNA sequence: TGTGCCAGCGGCGGGGGCTCTGGGGCCAACGTCCTGACTTTC. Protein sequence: CASGGGSGANVLTF.

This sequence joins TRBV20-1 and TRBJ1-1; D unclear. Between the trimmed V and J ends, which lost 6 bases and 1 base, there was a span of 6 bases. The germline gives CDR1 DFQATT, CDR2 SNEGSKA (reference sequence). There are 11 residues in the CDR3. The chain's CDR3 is CSAQENTEAFF. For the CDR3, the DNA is TGCAGTGCCCAAGAGAACACTGAAGCTTTCTTT.

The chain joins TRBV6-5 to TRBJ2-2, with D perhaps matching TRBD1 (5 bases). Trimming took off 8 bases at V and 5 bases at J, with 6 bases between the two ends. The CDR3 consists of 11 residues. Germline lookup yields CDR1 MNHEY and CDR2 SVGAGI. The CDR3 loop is CASGATGELFF. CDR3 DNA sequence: TGTGCCAGCGGGGCTACCGGGGAGCTGTTTTTT.

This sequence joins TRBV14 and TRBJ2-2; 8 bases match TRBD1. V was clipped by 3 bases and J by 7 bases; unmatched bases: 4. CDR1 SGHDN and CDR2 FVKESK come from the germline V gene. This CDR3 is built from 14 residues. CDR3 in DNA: TGTGCCAGCAGCCATCAGGGGGCCCTCGGGGAGCTGTTTTTT. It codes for CASSHQGALGELFF.

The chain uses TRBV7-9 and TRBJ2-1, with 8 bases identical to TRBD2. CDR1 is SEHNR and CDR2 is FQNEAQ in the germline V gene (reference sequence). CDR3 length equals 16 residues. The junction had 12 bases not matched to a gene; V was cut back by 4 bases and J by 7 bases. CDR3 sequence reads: CASSSTRGGLSNEQFF. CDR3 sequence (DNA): TGTGCCAGCAGCTCTACCCGGGGGGGCCTGAGTAATGAGCAGTTCTTC.

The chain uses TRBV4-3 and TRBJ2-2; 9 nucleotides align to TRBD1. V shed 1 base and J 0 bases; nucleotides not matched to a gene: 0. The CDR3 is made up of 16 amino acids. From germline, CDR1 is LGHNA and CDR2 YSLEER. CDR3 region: CASSQGQGANTGELFF. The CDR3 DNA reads TGCGCCAGCAGCCAAGGACAGGGGGCGAACACCGGGGAGCTGTTTTTT.

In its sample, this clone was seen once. This CDR3 is CASSPQARAYEQYF. CDR3 DNA sequence: TGTGCCAGCAGCCCCCAGGCCAGGGCCTACGAGCAGTACTTC. This sequence joins TRBV7-9 and TRBJ2-7, with D tentatively TRBD1 (5 bases). V was trimmed by 5 bases and J by 2 bases, leaving 13 bases between them. The CDR3 consists of 14 residues. The germline gives CDR1 SEHNR, CDR2 FQNEAQ (reference sequence).

The CDR3 DNA sequence: TGTGCCAGCAGTTACTCGAGTGCTAGCGGATACAATGAGCAGTTCTTC. Protein product: CASSYSSASGYNEQFF. The chain couples TRBV6-5 to TRBJ2-1; TRBD2 matches 7 bases. The CDR3 has 16 amino acids. Trimming cost V 0 bases and J 4 bases; bases outside gene matches: 6. Germline V gene lookup returns CDR1 MNHEY and CDR2 SVGAGI.

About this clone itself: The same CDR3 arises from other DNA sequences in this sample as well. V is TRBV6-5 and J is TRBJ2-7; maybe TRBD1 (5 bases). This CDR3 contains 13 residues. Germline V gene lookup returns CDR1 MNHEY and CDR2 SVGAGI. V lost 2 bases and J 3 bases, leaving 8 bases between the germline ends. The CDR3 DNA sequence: TGTGCCAGCAGTTACAGCAGGGACTACGAGCAGTACTTC. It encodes CASSYSRDYEQYF.

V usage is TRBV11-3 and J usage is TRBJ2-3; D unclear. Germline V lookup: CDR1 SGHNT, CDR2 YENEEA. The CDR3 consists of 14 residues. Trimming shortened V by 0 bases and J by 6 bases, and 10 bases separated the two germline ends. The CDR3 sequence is CASSLEGYADTQYF. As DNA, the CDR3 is TGTGCCAGCAGCTTAGAAGGGTACGCGGATACGCAGTATTTT.

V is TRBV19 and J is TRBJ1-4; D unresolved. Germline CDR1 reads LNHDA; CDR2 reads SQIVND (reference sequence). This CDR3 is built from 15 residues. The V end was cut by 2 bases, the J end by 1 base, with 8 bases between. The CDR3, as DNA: TGTGCCAGTAGTATATGGGGAGGAACTAATGAAAAACTGTTTTTT. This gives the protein CASSIWGGTNEKLFF. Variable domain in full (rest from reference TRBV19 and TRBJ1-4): DGGITQSPKYLFRKEGQNVTLSCEQNLNHDAMYWYRQDPGQGLRLIYYSQIVNDFQKGDIAEGYSVSREKKESFPLTVTSAQKNPTAFYLCASSIWGGTNEKLFFGSGTQLSVL.

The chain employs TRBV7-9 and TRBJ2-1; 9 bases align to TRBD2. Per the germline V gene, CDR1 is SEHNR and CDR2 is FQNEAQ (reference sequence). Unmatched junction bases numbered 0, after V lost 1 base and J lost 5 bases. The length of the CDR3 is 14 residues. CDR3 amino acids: CASSLVAGDNEQFF. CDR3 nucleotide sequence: TGTGCCAGCAGCTTAGTAGCGGGAGACAATGAGCAGTTCTTC.